This T cell receptor (beta chain) was retrieved from a study of breast tumors, draining lymph nodes, adjacent tissues. MiXCR, run by TCRdb on the multiplex PCR reads, gives a single entry per CDR3 protein. The repertoire holds more than 80,000 distinct CDR3 sequences, with roughly 29% as singletons. The lymph nodes were axillary draining lymph nodes from breast cancer patients. V shed 6 bases and J shed 2 bases, with 16 bases lying between them. Per germline, CDR1 DFQATT and CDR2 SNEGSKA (reference sequence). CDR3 length equals 14 residues. This clonotype was counted between two and nine times. The antigen is undetermined. Notes on the study in general: Most tumor T cells seemingly derive from lymph node, then expand in tumor. Luminal-like breast cancer showed significantly greater tumor-nontumor repertoire similarity than basal-like breast cancer did.

The material sequenced was axillary lymph node tissue. The chain has TRBV20-1 and TRBJ1-1; possibly TRBD1 for D (5 bases). The TCR was taken from a female donor with breast cancer. Some clones in this sample may be carry-over from other donors' samples. CDR3 sequence (DNA): TGCAGTGCCCTTGATATCGACAGTAACACTGAAGCTTTCTTT. This encodes CSALDIDSNTEAFF.